The 19 T cell receptor beta chains in this list originate from one sample, sequenced in a study of blood T cell repertoires in COVID-19. Some clones are missing from TCRdb's copy, which holds only in-frame ones; the method was immunoSEQ multiplex PCR. The profile shows about 250,000 clones, roughly 85% of them singletons. Sequencing was carried out using peripheral blood. The receptors derive from a man aged 45 to 65 with active or convalescent COVID-19.

The chain couples TRBV5-1 to TRBJ2-7; TRBD1 is a possible D gene (5 bases). This CDR3 contains 16 residues. The V end lost 0 bases, the J end lost 7 bases, and 20 bases lay between the germline ends. Germline V gene lookup returns CDR1 SGHRS and CDR2 YFSETQ. The chain's CDR3 is CASSLGTPTARGEQYF. The CDR3 DNA sequence: TGCGCCAGCAGCTTGGGCACTCCGACAGCCCGTGGGGAGCAGTACTTC.

The count of this clone is one. The chain combines TRBV25-1 with TRBJ1-5, with D perhaps matching TRBD1 (6 bases). The CDR3 length is 12 residues. Germline V gene sequence: CDR1 MGHDK, CDR2 SYGVNS. V was shortened by 0 bases and J by 11 bases, with 8 bases between the two germline ends. The CDR3 DNA reads as TGTGCCAGCAGTGAATACTCAGGGGCCCAGCATTTT. It translates to CASSEYSGAQHF. Full variable domain (missing parts from reference TRBV25-1 and TRBJ1-5): EADIYQTPRYLVIGTGKKITLECSQTMGHDKMYWYQQDPGMELHLIHYSYGVNSTEKGDLSSESTVSRIRTEHFPLTLESARPSHTSQYLCASSEYSGAQHFGDGTRLSIL.

The chain has TRBV5-4 and TRBJ2-1; 7 nucleotides agree with TRBD2. CDR1 is SGHNT and CDR2 is YYREEE in the germline V gene (reference sequence). The ends lost 0 bases at V and 6 bases at J; junction bases unmatched: 12. CDR3 size: 17 residues. The chain's CDR3 is CASSLVLGTIFTNEQFF. As DNA, the CDR3 is TGTGCCAGCAGCTTGGTCCTGGGGACTATATTTACCAATGAGCAGTTCTTC.

The gene calls are TRBV5-5 and TRBJ2-1, with 7 bases that match TRBD1. The CDR3 consists of 15 residues. V was clipped by 1 base and J by 2 bases; unmatched bases: 3. CDR1 SGHKS and CDR2 YYEKEE come from the germline V gene (reference sequence). CDR3 sequence reads: CASSLYRGPYNEQFF. CDR3 bases: TGTGCCAGCAGCTTGTACAGGGGCCCCTACAATGAGCAGTTCTTC.

The chain couples TRBV9 to TRBJ1-4, with 7 bases aligning to TRBD1. Losses at the gene ends were 3 bases for V and 7 bases for J; bases not matched to a gene: 6. This CDR3 has 14 amino acids. Germline assignment: CDR1 SGDLS and CDR2 YYNGEE. CDR3 DNA: TGTGCCAGCAGCGACAGGGGTGTAGGTGAAAAACTGTTTTTT. Protein product: CASSDRGVGEKLFF.

V is TRBV7-9 and J is TRBJ1-4, with TRBD1 matching over 8 bases. The germline V gene encodes CDR1 SEHNR and CDR2 FQNEAQ (reference sequence). CDR3 length: 16 amino acids. Losses at the gene ends were 5 bases for V and 4 bases for J; bases not matched to a gene: 9. The CDR3 DNA sequence: TGTGCCAGCAGCATCAGCGGACAGGGTGTTAATGAAAAACTGTTTTTT. Encoded protein: CASSISGQGVNEKLFF.

This chain links TRBV3-1 (or the pseudogene TRBV3-2) with TRBJ2-2, with 7 bases aligning to TRBD2. V trimming: 1 base; J trimming: 4 bases; junction bases outside the gene matches: 9. The germline CDR1 and CDR2 sequences are LGHDT and YNNKEL (reference sequence). The CDR3 length is 17 residues. The CDR3 bases are TGTGCCAGCAGCCAAGGGGGAGCGGGGCGGGGCACCGGGGAGCTGTTTTTT. This sequence encodes CASSQGGAGRGTGELFF.

This clone has more than one count but fewer than ten. The V call is TRBV7-8, the J call TRBJ1-1; no clear D. The V gene lost 5 bases and the J gene lost 4 bases, with 17 bases spanning the gap. This CDR3 spans 15 amino acids. Germline V gene sequence: CDR1 SGHVS, CDR2 FQNEAQ. The chain's CDR3 is CASSAVILRRTEAFF. The DNA of the CDR3 is TGTGCCAGCAGCGCCGTCATCCTACGCCGCACTGAAGCTTTCTTT.

The rearrangement joins TRBV18 to TRBJ2-5; unclear D gene. V was pared by 3 bases and J by 2 bases, with 4 bases between. The CDR3 is made up of 12 amino acids. The germline CDR1 and CDR2 sequences are KGHSH and LQKENI. The CDR3 spells CASSPAQETQYF. CDR3 sequence (DNA): TGTGCCAGCTCACCCGCGCAAGAGACCCAGTACTTC.

V usage is TRBV7-2 and J usage is TRBJ2-7; D is possibly TRBD1 (5 bases). V gave up 5 bases and J gave up 7 bases, with 9 bases separating them. The CDR3 runs to 11 residues. Germline V gives CDR1 SGHTA, CDR2 FQGNSA. The CDR3 DNA sequence: TGTGCCAGCAGCCTTCGACAGGAGCAGTACTTC. Protein: CASSLRQEQYF.

The J gene is TRBJ2-2, the V gene TRBV4-2, with D possibly matching TRBD1 (5 bases). This CDR3 is 14 amino acids long. V was shortened by 1 base and J by 7 bases, with 10 bases between the two germline ends. Germline-derived CDR1 and CDR2 are LGHNA and YNFKEQ. The CDR3 is CASSQGDRSGELFF. CDR3 sequence (DNA): TGTGCCAGCAGCCAAGGAGACAGAAGCGGGGAGCTGTTTTTT.

The V call is TRBV3-1 (or the pseudogene TRBV3-2), the J call TRBJ2-3; TRBD1 might be the D (6 bases). The ends were cut back, 2 bases at V and 2 bases at J, with 8 bases in the middle. The CDR3 consists of 14 residues. Germline loops: CDR1 LGHDT, CDR2 YNNKEL (reference sequence). The CDR3 loop reads CASSQRTVTDTQYF. The CDR3 nucleotides read TGTGCCAGCAGCCAAAGGACAGTCACAGATACGCAGTATTTT.

This clone was counted between two and nine times. Written as DNA, the CDR3 is TGTGCCATCACAAGCAGGGGGCGGAATACCGGGGAGCTGTTTTTT. Translating gives CAITSRGRNTGELFF. The chain uses TRBV10-3 and TRBJ2-2; 8 bases map to TRBD1. The CDR3 totals 15 residues. The ends lost 7 bases at V and 5 bases at J; junction bases unmatched: 9. CDR1 is ENHRY, CDR2 SYGVKD, per germline.

The rearrangement uses TRBV7-8 and TRBJ1-2; D is perhaps TRBD1 (6 bases). The CDR3 is 19 amino acids. Germline values: CDR1 SGHVS, CDR2 FQNEAQ. The ends were cut back, 1 base at V and 3 bases at J, with 24 bases in the middle. CDR3 loop: CASSLGSRLRGARDYGYTF. Here the CDR3 DNA reads TGTGCCAGCAGCTTAGGGTCCCGATTACGGGGGGCGCGGGACTATGGCTACACCTTC.

Only one count was recorded for this clone. The chain combines TRBV4-3 with TRBJ2-2; TRBD1 is a possible D gene (6 bases). Germline V gene lookup returns CDR1 LGHNA and CDR2 YSLEER. This CDR3 has 16 residues. V gave up 0 bases and J gave up 6 bases, with 14 bases separating them. Here the CDR3 DNA reads TGCGCCAGCAGCCAAGAAGGTTACAGGGTATCCGGGGAGCTGTTTTTT. Encoded protein: CASSQEGYRVSGELFF.

There are a few counts of this clone. The rearrangement links TRBV5-1 to TRBJ1-1, with 8 positions matching TRBD1. J lost 5 bases, V lost 3 bases, and 9 bases had no gene match. CDR3 length: 15 residues. Germline loops: CDR1 SGHRS, CDR2 YFSETQ. The CDR3 DNA is TGCGCCAGCAGCTCCGGACAGGGAGGGCGGACTGAAGCTTTCTTT. Its translation is CASSSGQGGRTEAFF.

The rearrangement uses TRBV25-1 and TRBJ1-2, with 11 bases that match TRBD1. V lost 8 bases and J lost 7; bases outside the gene matches: 3. The CDR3 spans 12 residues. The germline CDR1 and CDR2 sequences are MGHDK and SYGVNS. CDR3 residues: CASGQGAGGYTF. The CDR3 DNA reads TGTGCCAGCGGACAGGGGGCTGGTGGCTACACCTTC.

V gene TRBV5-1 combines with J gene TRBJ2-2, with no clear D. V gave up 3 bases and J gave up 1 base, with 7 bases separating them. CDR3 size: 14 residues. CDR1 and CDR2 from the germline V gene are SGHRS and YFSETQ. CDR3 DNA: TGCGCCAGCAGCTCATCAGGGAACACCGGGGAGCTGTTTTTT. It translates to CASSSSGNTGELFF. Combining the CDR3 with reference TRBV5-1 and TRBJ2-2 gives the whole variable domain KAGVTQTPRYLIKTRGQQVTLSCSPISGHRSVSWYQQTPGQGLQFLFEYFSETQRNKGNFPGRFSGRQFSNSRSEMNVSTLELGDSALYLCASSSSGNTGELFFGEGSRLTVL.

Remarks on this clone: An end of the junction differs from the germline gene, which may be a read error. The rearrangement links TRBV2 to TRBJ2-3; 9 bases are shared with TRBD2. Germline V CDR1 and CDR2: SNHLY, FYNNEI. This CDR3 is 15 amino acids long. The CDR3, as DNA: TGTGCCAGCCCCGGGGATAGCGGGGGCACGGATACGCAGTATTTT. As protein: CASPGDSGGTDTQYF.